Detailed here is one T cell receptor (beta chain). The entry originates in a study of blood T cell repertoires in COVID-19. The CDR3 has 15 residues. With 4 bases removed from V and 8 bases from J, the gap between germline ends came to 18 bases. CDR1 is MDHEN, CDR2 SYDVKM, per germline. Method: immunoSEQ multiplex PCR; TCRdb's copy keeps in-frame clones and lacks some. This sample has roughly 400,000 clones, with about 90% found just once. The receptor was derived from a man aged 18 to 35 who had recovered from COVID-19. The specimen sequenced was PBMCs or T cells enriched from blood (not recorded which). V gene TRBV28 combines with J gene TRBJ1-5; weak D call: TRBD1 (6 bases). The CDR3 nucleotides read TGTGCCAGCAGTTCACCGGGACAACCGTTGGAGCCCCAGCATTTT. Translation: CASSSPGQPLEPQHF. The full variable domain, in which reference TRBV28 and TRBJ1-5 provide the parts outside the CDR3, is DVKVTQSSRYLVKRTGEKVFLECVQDMDHENMFWYRQDPGLGLRLIYFSYDVKMKEKGDIPEGYSVSREKKERFSLILESASTNQTSMYLCASSSPGQPLEPQHFGDGTRLSIL.